The sample holds many counts of the clone carrying this TCR beta chain. Its antigen is not identified. This record belongs to a study of T cells in Graves' hyperthyroidism and ophthalmopathy. Template material for amplifying TCR beta CDR3 regions consisted of RNA transcripts. TCR CDR3 regions were first amplified by RT-PCR with HTBI primers. TCRdb re-derived calls from the multiplex PCR reads in MiXCR, one entry per CDR3 protein. The table records roughly 500,000 distinct CDR3 sequences, 46% of them present only once. Study conclusions and caveats: Separation of ophthalmopathy from stable hyperthyroidism was achieved by a 13 V-J model.

V was clipped by 2 bases and J by 2 bases, with 7 bases between them. Germline loops: CDR1 LNHDA, CDR2 SQIVND (reference sequence). The CDR3 extends over 14 amino acids. Reasons for excluding patients were uncontrolled infection, other autoimmune disease, pregnancy or lactation. This TCR derives from an adult woman with Graves' disease, either hyperthyroidism or ophthalmopathy (not recorded which). The sequencing input was peripheral blood or thyroid tissue (not recorded which). The gene calls are TRBV19 and TRBJ1-3; D is undetermined. DNA of the CDR3: TGTGCCAGTAGTATACGAGGGACTGGAAACACCATATATTTT. The encoded protein is CASSIRGTGNTIYF.